This section outlines one T cell receptor beta chain sequence together with its context. Its antigen is undetermined. The source of the sample is a study of CD8 T cells in ankylosing spondylitis. Whole-study results and caveats: Apparently characteristic of ankylosing spondylitis blood was a TCR beta motif (roughly 8 highly homologous variants).

With 0 bases removed from V and 6 bases from J, the gap between germline ends came to 16 bases. The CDR3 contains 16 residues. Germline V gene lookup returns CDR1 SGHRS and CDR2 YFSETQ. TCRdb itself ran the 5' RACE reads through MiXCR, one entry per CDR3 protein. This table holds just under 550,000 distinct CDR3 sequences, approximately 12% found once. The sequencing sample was made of blood, either unsorted or a sorted T cell fraction (not recorded which). The clonotype originates from a male donor with ankylosing spondylitis. The rearrangement joins TRBV5-1 to TRBJ2-4, with D possibly being TRBD1 or TRBD2 (5 bases each). CDR3 nucleotide sequence: TGCGCCAGCAGCTTGGATGGGGGTCTAGGTGGAAACATTCAGTACTTC. This encodes CASSLDGGLGGNIQYF.